Below are 28 T cell receptor beta chains sequenced from a single sample in a study of Graves' ophthalmopathy and Graves' hyperthyroidism. TCR beta CDR3 regions were amplified from RNA transcripts. RT-PCR with HTBI primers came first, then second-round multiplex PCR. TCRdb reprocessed the multiplex PCR reads via MiXCR and lists one record per CDR3 protein. This table has under 800,000 distinct CDR3 sequences, about a fifth appearing once. Sequencing was done on a sample of peripheral blood. These receptors originate from a woman aged 18-35 years with stable Graves' hyperthyroidism. Some clones in this sample may be carry-over from other donors' samples.

In its sample, this clonotype was seen a few times. V usage is TRBV12-5 and J usage is TRBJ1-1; D possibly corresponds to TRBD1 (5 bases). CDR1 is LGHNT, CDR2 FRNRAP, per germline. The CDR3 has 13 residues. Trimming took off 6 bases at V and 4 bases at J, with 12 bases between the two ends. In DNA, the CDR3 is TGTGCTAGTGGGTTCGACAGTATCACTGAAGCTTTCTTT. Translation gives CASGFDSITEAFF.

This clonotype was counted many times. The V and J genes are TRBV29-1 and TRBJ1-2; D unresolved. The CDR3 loop spans 13 amino acids. From germline, CDR1 is SQVTM and CDR2 ANQGSEA. V lost 1 base to trimming and J lost 4 bases, with 10 bases between them. DNA of the CDR3: TGCAGCGTTGAAGCGCAGGTCGGCTATGGCTACACCTTC. Translating it yields CSVEAQVGYGYTF.

This clonotype was recorded once. The rearrangement uses TRBV6-1 and TRBJ2-5; no firm D call. In germline, CDR1 is MNHNS, CDR2 SASEGT. This CDR3 has 13 amino acids. V lost 7 bases, J lost 7 bases, and 16 bases lay in between. The DNA of the CDR3 is TGTGCCAGCACGGGCTCGGCCCTCGGGACCCAGTACTTC. Translation: CASTGSALGTQYF.

This clonotype was seen ten or more times. This chain connects TRBV12-3 or TRBV12-4 to TRBJ1-2; a weak D match, TRBD1 (6 bases). The ends were cut back, 6 bases at V and 5 bases at J, with 19 bases in the middle. The CDR3 is 15 amino acids. The CDR3 region is CASSYDGGARYGYTF. In DNA form, the CDR3 reads TGTGCCAGCAGCTACGACGGGGGGGCGCGGTATGGCTACACCTTC.

This clonotype was observed many times. The chain uses TRBV12-3 or TRBV12-4 and TRBJ2-5; D is perhaps TRBD1 or TRBD2 (6 bases each). Trimming stripped 3 bases from V and 4 bases from J, with 21 bases between. CDR3 length equals 17 residues. DNA for the CDR3: TGTGCCAGCAGTTTCGGCCGCGGGACAAAGGAGGGAGAGACCCAGTACTTC. Translation: CASSFGRGTKEGETQYF.

In its sample, this clonotype was seen many times. J is TRBJ2-5 and V is TRBV29-1; the D is unclear. V shed 1 base and J shed 6 bases, with 12 bases lying between them. The CDR3 extends over 13 amino acids. The germline V gene encodes CDR1 SQVTM and CDR2 ANQGSEA. CDR3 region: CSVEVPFGKTQYF. CDR3 sequence (DNA): TGCAGCGTTGAAGTACCGTTTGGGAAGACCCAGTACTTC.

In the case of this clonotype: A read error may be the cause here, since a much bigger clone is one base away. This chain joins TRBV6-4 and TRBJ2-7, with D perhaps TRBD2 (5 bases). The germline gives CDR1 MRHNA, CDR2 SNTAGT. This CDR3 region has 15 residues. Trimming took 5 bases from V and 4 from J, leaving 18 bases between them. The CDR3 region has the DNA TGTGCCAGCAGTTACTTAGTGGCAGGAGGATACGAGCAGTACTTC. Translating it yields CASSYLVAGGYEQYF.

The chain carries TRBV24-1 and TRBJ2-5; 8 bases map to TRBD2. Germline CDR1 is KGHDR and CDR2 is SFDVKD. With V trimmed by 2 bases and J by 3 bases, 4 bases remained unmatched. CDR3 length: 15 amino acids. This CDR3 reads CATSDYGAGEETQYF. CDR3 sequence (DNA): TGTGCCACCAGTGATTACGGAGCGGGGGAAGAGACCCAGTACTTC.

Many counts were recorded for this clonotype. This rearrangement joins TRBV6-5 to TRBJ2-7; maybe TRBD2 (6 bases). The CDR3 sequence is 13 residues long. The V end lost 2 bases, the J end lost 4 bases, and 9 bases lay between the germline ends. From germline, CDR1 is MNHEY and CDR2 SVGAGI. The CDR3 DNA is TGTGCCAGCAGTTACGGCGGGGTATACGAGCAGTACTTC. Its protein product is CASSYGGVYEQYF.

This clonotype was seen at least ten times. The rearrangement links TRBV12-3 or TRBV12-4 to TRBJ2-7; TRBD1 agrees at 8 bases. With 6 bases clipped from V and 3 bases from J, the junction kept 7 bases outside the gene matches. CDR3 length equals 14 residues. Here the CDR3 DNA reads TGTGCCAGCAGGGGGAACAGGGGGAACTACGAGCAGTACTTC. It specifies CASRGNRGNYEQYF.

The V gene is TRBV4-2, the J gene TRBJ2-7; 8 bases are a match to TRBD2. CDR3 length equals 15 residues. CDR1 and CDR2 (germline): LGHNA, YNFKEQ. With 1 base clipped from V and 6 bases from J, the junction kept 8 bases outside the gene matches. DNA for the CDR3: TGTGCCAGCAGCCAAGGAGCGGGGGACCCCAGCGAGCAGTACTTC. Its translation is CASSQGAGDPSEQYF.

Worth noting for this clonotype: At one boundary the junction diverges from the germline segment, which might be a read error. The rearrangement links TRBV7-3 to TRBJ2-5; 11 nucleotides align to TRBD2. CDR3 length: 16 amino acids. CDR1 and CDR2 from the germline V gene are SGHTA and FQGTGA. Written as DNA, the CDR3 is TGTGCCAGCAGCCTAGGGGATCTAGCGGGGGGAGAGACCAAGTACTTC. This translates into CASSLGDLAGGETKYF.

Many counts were recorded for this clonotype. In nucleotides, the CDR3 is TGTGCCAGCAGCCGCCGACAGGGTGGTGATGGCTACACCTTC. This encodes CASSRRQGGDGYTF. V gene TRBV7-9 combines with J gene TRBJ1-2; 7 positions match TRBD1. V shed 5 bases and J 6 bases; nucleotides not matched to a gene: 9. The CDR3 contains 14 residues. The germline V gene has CDR1 SEHNR and CDR2 FQNEAQ (reference sequence).

The rearrangement uses TRBV11-2 and TRBJ2-5; no clear D gene. CDR3 length: 16 amino acids. V was clipped by 3 bases and J by 5 bases, with 19 bases between them. Germline lookup yields CDR1 SGHAT and CDR2 FQNNGV. CDR3 coding DNA: TGTGCCAGCAGCTTCTTCATGGCGGACCCCGCGGAGACCCAGTACTTC. As protein: CASSFFMADPAETQYF.

This clonotype was recorded many times. The chain recombines TRBV9 with TRBJ2-5; D is possibly TRBD1 (5 bases). Looked up from germline, CDR1 is SGDLS and CDR2 is YYNGEE. V was shortened by 3 bases and J by 1 base, with 13 bases between the two germline ends. This CDR3 is 15 amino acids long. CDR3 sequence reads: CASSGGKGFQETQYF. In DNA form, the CDR3 reads TGTGCCAGCAGCGGGGGCAAGGGCTTCCAAGAGACCCAGTACTTC. The entire variable domain, with the rest obtained from reference TRBV9 and TRBJ2-5, is as follows: DSGVTQTPKHLITATGQRVTLRCSPRSGDLSVYWYQQSLDQGLQFLIQYYNGEERAKGNILERFSAQQFPDLHSELNLSSLELGDSALYFCASSGGKGFQETQYFGPGTRLLVL.

This clonotype was observed many times. V gene TRBV30 combines with J gene TRBJ1-1; D is undetermined. This CDR3 region has 13 residues. V lost 4 bases to trimming and J lost 3 bases, with 12 bases between them. Germline lookup yields CDR1 GTSNPN and CDR2 SVGIG (reference sequence). The CDR3 sequence is CAWTERSDTEAFF. CDR3 nucleotide sequence: TGTGCCTGGACTGAAAGGAGCGACACTGAAGCTTTCTTT. Complete variable domain (other parts from reference TRBV30 and TRBJ1-1): SQTIHQWPATLVQPVGSPLSLECTVEGTSNPNLYWYRQAAGRGLQLLFYSVGIGQISSEVPQNLSASRPQDRQFILSSKKLLLSDSGFYLCAWTERSDTEAFFGQGTRLTVV.

CDR3 DNA sequence: TGTGCCAGCAGCTTGATCAGGGAGGGCCAAGAGACCCAGTACTTC. Encoded protein: CASSLIREGQETQYF. This sequence joins TRBV5-5 and TRBJ2-5; the match to TRBD2 covers 7 bases. The ends lost 1 base at V and 1 base at J; junction bases unmatched: 4. This CDR3 contains 15 residues. Germline assignment: CDR1 SGHKS and CDR2 YYEKEE (reference sequence).

At least ten counts were recorded for this clonotype. V is TRBV9 and J is TRBJ2-5; D perhaps matches TRBD2 (5 bases). The CDR3 sequence is 12 residues long. Trimming left V 2 bases short and J 5 bases short, with 7 bases between. In germline, CDR1 is SGDLS, CDR2 YYNGEE. The CDR3 DNA is TGTGCCAGCAGCGTTCGGGGTGAGACCCAGTACTTC. Translating gives CASSVRGETQYF. Supplemented by reference TRBV9 and TRBJ2-5, the full variable domain reads DSGVTQTPKHLITATGQRVTLRCSPRSGDLSVYWYQQSLDQGLQFLIQYYNGEERAKGNILERFSAQQFPDLHSELNLSSLELGDSALYFCASSVRGETQYFGPGTRLLVL.

This clonotype turned up a few times. CDR3 DNA sequence: TGCAGTGCTAGTTGGGGGGGCTGGGCCGGGGAGCTGTTTTTT. Protein product: CSASWGGWAGELFF. This chain links TRBV20-1 with TRBJ2-2, with TRBD2 as a possible D gene (7 bases). V lost 3 bases to trimming and J lost 6 bases, with 14 bases between them. The germline V gene has CDR1 DFQATT and CDR2 SNEGSKA (reference sequence). This CDR3 region has 14 residues.

The chain recombines TRBV20-1 with TRBJ1-3; weak D call: TRBD1 (6 bases). The CDR3 spans 14 residues. The germline gives CDR1 DFQATT, CDR2 SNEGSKA (reference sequence). V lost 3 bases to trimming and J lost 2 bases, with 11 bases between them. CDR3 amino acids: CSASTGRTGNTIYF. DNA of the CDR3: TGCAGTGCTAGTACAGGGAGGACTGGAAACACCATATATTTT.

This clonotype was found many times. The chain joins TRBV7-3 to TRBJ2-2, with no clear D. The CDR3 runs 14 residues. CDR1 SGHTA and CDR2 FQGTGA come from the germline V gene. Trimming removed 2 bases from V and 3 bases from J, with 7 bases in between. In DNA form, the CDR3 reads TGTGCCAGCAGCTTATGGGAAGACACCGGGGAGCTGTTTTTT. Its translation: CASSLWEDTGELFF. Based on the CDR3 plus reference TRBV7-3 and TRBJ2-2, the full variable domain is GAGVSQTPSNKVTEKGKYVELRCDPISGHTALYWYRQSLGQGPEFLIYFQGTGAADDSGLPNDRFFAVRPEGSVSTLKIQRTERGDSAVYLCASSLWEDTGELFFGEGSRLTVL.

This clonotype appeared a few times. The chain joins TRBV7-9 to TRBJ1-5, with a possible D match to TRBD1 (5 bases). This CDR3 has 14 amino acids. Germline V CDR1 and CDR2: SEHNR, FQNEAQ (reference sequence). The V end was cut by 5 bases, the J end by 3 bases, with 11 bases between. This CDR3 is CASSHDSTNQPQHF. The CDR3 region has the DNA TGTGCCAGCAGCCACGACAGTACCAATCAGCCCCAGCATTTT.

This chain joins TRBV11-2 and TRBJ2-7; possibly TRBD1 for D (7 bases). The CDR3 length is 14 residues. Germline V gene data show CDR1 as SGHAT and CDR2 as FQNNGV. Trimming removed 6 bases at V and 2 bases at J, with 14 bases between. In nucleotides, the CDR3 is TGTGCCAGCAGGCGGGCGGGACAGACCTACGAGCAGTACTTC. Translated: CASRRAGQTYEQYF.

There are many counts of this clonotype. The chain carries TRBV6-1 and TRBJ1-1; TRBD1 aligns across 10 bases. CDR1 MNHNS and CDR2 SASEGT come from the germline V gene. The CDR3 length is 14 residues. Germline trimming cut 5 bases from V and 4 bases from J; bases unmatched to any gene: 4. CDR3 region: CASSLRQGATEAFF. The DNA for the CDR3 is TGTGCCAGCAGTCTCCGACAGGGGGCCACTGAAGCTTTCTTT.

This clonotype was counted ten times or more. This chain links TRBV6-4 with TRBJ2-7; the match to TRBD1 covers 7 bases. The CDR3 length is 20 residues. Germline V gene data show CDR1 as MRHNA and CDR2 as SNTAGT. Germline trimming cut 4 bases from V and 7 bases from J; bases unmatched to any gene: 28. The CDR3 sequence is CASSARSTFIRDSLTLEQYF. The CDR3 DNA follows: TGTGCCAGCAGTGCTCGTTCCACCTTTATTAGGGACAGCTTGACCCTGGAGCAGTACTTC.

This clonotype showed up many times. CDR3 residues: CSATQDWQMNTEAFF. CDR3 coding DNA: TGCAGTGCTACACAGGACTGGCAGATGAACACTGAAGCTTTCTTT. This chain links TRBV20-1 with TRBJ1-1, with a tentative D call TRBD1 (5 bases). The CDR3 loop spans 15 amino acids. From germline, CDR1 is DFQATT and CDR2 SNEGSKA (reference sequence). V was cut by 4 bases and J by 0 bases, with 15 bases left in between.

J is TRBJ1-5 and V is TRBV2; D might be TRBD1 (5 bases). This CDR3 has 13 residues. Germline CDR1 SNHLY, CDR2 FYNNEI. The V end was cut by 7 bases, the J end by 6 bases, with 13 bases between. The CDR3, as DNA: TGTGCCAGCATCGGAGGGGAGTTTCAGCCCCAGCATTTT. Translation: CASIGGEFQPQHF.

The chain uses TRBV6-1 and TRBJ2-5; maybe TRBD1 (5 bases). The length of the CDR3 is 14 residues. Germline CDR1 reads MNHNS; CDR2 reads SASEGT. The V end was cut by 6 bases, the J end by 1 base, with 12 bases between. Here the CDR3 reads CASSATGFQETQYF. The CDR3 DNA reads as TGTGCCAGCAGCGCTACAGGCTTCCAAGAGACCCAGTACTTC.